This T cell receptor beta chain was observed in a study of chemoradiotherapy in HPV16-positive cancers. V was shortened by 3 bases and J by 5 bases, with 4 bases between the two germline ends. The CDR3 has 11 amino acids. In germline, CDR1 is MGHRA, CDR2 YSYEKL. The assay was immunoSEQ multiplex PCR, and TCRdb's table has in-frame clones only and misses some. The data hold about 21,000 clones, with more than 75% observed a single time. The specimen was blood, collected from a patient who underwent chemoradiotherapy. This clonotype originated in a human donor with HPV-associated anogenital cancer. V gene TRBV4-1 combines with J gene TRBJ2-5; D gene uncertain. The CDR3 bases are TGCGCCAGCAGCCAGTCCGAGACCCAGTACTTC. This translates into CASSQSETQYF.